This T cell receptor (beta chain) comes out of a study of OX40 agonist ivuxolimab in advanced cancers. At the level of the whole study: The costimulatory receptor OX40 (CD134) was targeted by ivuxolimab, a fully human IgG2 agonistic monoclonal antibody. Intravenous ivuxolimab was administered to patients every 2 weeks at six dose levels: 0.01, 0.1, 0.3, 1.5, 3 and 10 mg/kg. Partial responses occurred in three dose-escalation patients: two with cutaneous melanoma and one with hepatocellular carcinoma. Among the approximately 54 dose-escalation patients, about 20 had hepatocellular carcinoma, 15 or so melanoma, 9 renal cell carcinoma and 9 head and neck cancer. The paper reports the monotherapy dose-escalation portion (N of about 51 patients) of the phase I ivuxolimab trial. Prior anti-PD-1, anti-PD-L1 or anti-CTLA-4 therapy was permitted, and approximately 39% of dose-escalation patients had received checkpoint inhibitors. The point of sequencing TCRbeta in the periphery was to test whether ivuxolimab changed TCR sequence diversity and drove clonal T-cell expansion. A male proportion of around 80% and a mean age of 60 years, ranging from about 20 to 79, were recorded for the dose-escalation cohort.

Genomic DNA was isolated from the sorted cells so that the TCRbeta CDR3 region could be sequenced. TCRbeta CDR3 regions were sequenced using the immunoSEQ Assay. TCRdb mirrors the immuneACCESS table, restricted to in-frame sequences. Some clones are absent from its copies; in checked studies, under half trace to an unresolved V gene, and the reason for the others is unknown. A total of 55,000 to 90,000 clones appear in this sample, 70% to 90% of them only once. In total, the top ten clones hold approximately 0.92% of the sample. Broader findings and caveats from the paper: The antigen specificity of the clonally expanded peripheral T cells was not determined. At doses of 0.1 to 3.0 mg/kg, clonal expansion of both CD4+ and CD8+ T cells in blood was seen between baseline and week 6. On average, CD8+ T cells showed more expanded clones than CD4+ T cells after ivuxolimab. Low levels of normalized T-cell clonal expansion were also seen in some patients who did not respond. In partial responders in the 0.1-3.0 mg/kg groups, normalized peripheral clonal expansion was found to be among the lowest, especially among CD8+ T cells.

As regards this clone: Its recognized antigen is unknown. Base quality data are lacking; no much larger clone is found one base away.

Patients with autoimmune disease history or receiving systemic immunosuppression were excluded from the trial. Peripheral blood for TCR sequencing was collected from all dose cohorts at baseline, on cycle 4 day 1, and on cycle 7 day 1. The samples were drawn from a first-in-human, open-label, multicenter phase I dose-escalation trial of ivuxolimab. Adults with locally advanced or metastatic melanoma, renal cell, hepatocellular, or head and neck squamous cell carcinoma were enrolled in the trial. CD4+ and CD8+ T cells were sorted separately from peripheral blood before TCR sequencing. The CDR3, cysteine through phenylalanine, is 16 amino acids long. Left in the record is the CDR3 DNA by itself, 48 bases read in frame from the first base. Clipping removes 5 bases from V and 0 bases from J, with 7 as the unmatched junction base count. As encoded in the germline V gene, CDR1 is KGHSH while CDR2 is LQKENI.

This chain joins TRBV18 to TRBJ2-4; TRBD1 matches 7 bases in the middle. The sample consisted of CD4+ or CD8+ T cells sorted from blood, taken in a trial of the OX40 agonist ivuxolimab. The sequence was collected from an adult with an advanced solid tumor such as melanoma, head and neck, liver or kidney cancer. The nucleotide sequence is TGTGCCAGCTCAAGGGACAGCCAGTTAGCCAAAAACATTCAGTACTTC. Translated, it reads CASSRDSQLAKNIQYF.